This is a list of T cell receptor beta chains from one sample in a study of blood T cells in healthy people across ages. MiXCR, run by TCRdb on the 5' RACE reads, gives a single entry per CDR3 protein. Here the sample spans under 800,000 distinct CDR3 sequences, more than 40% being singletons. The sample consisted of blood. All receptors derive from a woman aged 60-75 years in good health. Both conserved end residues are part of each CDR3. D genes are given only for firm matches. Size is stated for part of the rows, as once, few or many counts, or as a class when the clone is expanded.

CDR3aa: CASSQELGYEQYF
CDR3nt: TGCGCCAGCAGCCAAGAGTTGGGCTACGAGCAGTACTTC
v_gene: TRBV4-1
d_gene: NA
abundance: many
j_gene: TRBJ2-7
len: 13

CDR3aa: CASSQQGQDEAFF
CDR3nt: TGTGCCAGCAGCCAACAAGGACAGGATGAAGCTTTCTTT
v_gene: TRBV3-1
d_gene: TRBD1
abundance: few
j_gene: TRBJ1-1
len: 13

CDR3aa: CASSEYRGYETQYF
CDR3nt: TGTGCCAGCAGTGAATACAGGGGTTATGAGACCCAGTACTTC
v_gene: TRBV25-1
d_gene: NA
abundance: NA
j_gene: TRBJ2-5
len: 14

CDR3aa: CSARGTATGGNEQFF
CDR3nt: TGCAGTGCCAGAGGGACAGCCACCGGGGGCAATGAGCAGTTCTTC
v_gene: TRBV20-1
d_gene: NA
abundance: NA
j_gene: TRBJ2-1
len: 15

CDR3aa: CASSLTLGQGIPYEQYF
CDR3nt: TGTGCCAGCAGTTTAACGCTGGGTCAGGGGATTCCCTACGAGCAGTACTTC
v_gene: TRBV12-3/TRBV12-4
d_gene: NA
abundance: few
j_gene: TRBJ2-7
len: 17

CDR3aa: CASTQTGGPEETQYF
CDR3nt: TGTGCCAGCACTCAAACGGGGGGTCCGGAAGAGACCCAGTACTTC
v_gene: TRBV6-2/TRBV6-3
d_gene: TRBD2
abundance: NA
j_gene: TRBJ2-5
len: 15

CDR3aa: CASSSIGDTEAFF
CDR3nt: TGTGCCAGCAGCTCAATAGGAGACACTGAAGCTTTCTTT
v_gene: TRBV7-9
d_gene: NA
abundance: many
j_gene: TRBJ1-1
len: 13

CDR3aa: CAITGTSEYPEQFF
CDR3nt: TGTGCCATCACCGGGACTAGCGAATATCCTGAGCAGTTCTTC
v_gene: TRBV10-3
d_gene: TRBD2
abundance: NA
j_gene: TRBJ2-1
len: 14

CDR3aa: CASSSVQGAYTEAFF
CDR3nt: TGCGCCAGCAGCTCGGTTCAGGGGGCGTACACTGAAGCTTTCTTT
v_gene: TRBV5-1
d_gene: TRBD1
abundance: NA
j_gene: TRBJ1-1
len: 15

CDR3aa: CSAFHPGQGDTDTQYF
CDR3nt: TGCAGTGCTTTCCACCCGGGACAGGGCGACACAGATACGCAGTATTTT
v_gene: TRBV20-1
d_gene: TRBD1
abundance: NA
j_gene: TRBJ2-3
len: 16

CDR3aa: CSALGLAGINNEQFF
CDR3nt: TGCAGTGCTCTGGGACTAGCGGGGATAAACAATGAGCAGTTCTTC
v_gene: TRBV20-1
d_gene: TRBD2
abundance: few
j_gene: TRBJ2-1
len: 15

CDR3aa: CASSQRARGETQYF
CDR3nt: TGTGCCAGCAGCCAAAGAGCCCGGGGAGAGACCCAGTACTTC
v_gene: TRBV3-1
d_gene: NA
abundance: NA
j_gene: TRBJ2-5
len: 14

CDR3aa: CASSFRLAQETQYF
CDR3nt: TGTGCCAGCAGCTTTCGCCTAGCGCAAGAGACCCAGTACTTC
v_gene: TRBV7-2
d_gene: NA
abundance: few
j_gene: TRBJ2-5
len: 14

CDR3aa: CSARFSPGRGSHNEQYF
CDR3nt: TGCAGTGCTAGATTCTCCCCCGGGAGGGGGTCGCACAATGAGCAGTACTTC
v_gene: TRBV20-1
d_gene: TRBD2
abundance: NA
j_gene: TRBJ2-7
len: 17

CDR3aa: CASSLGLVNLYGYTF
CDR3nt: TGTGCCAGCAGTTTGGGACTGGTTAATTTGTATGGCTACACCTTC
v_gene: TRBV12-3/TRBV12-4
d_gene: NA
abundance: few
j_gene: TRBJ1-2
len: 15

CDR3aa: CASSLGQTGANVLTF
CDR3nt: TGTGCCAGCTCACTGGGACAGACTGGGGCCAACGTCCTGACTTTC
v_gene: TRBV18
d_gene: TRBD1
abundance: few
j_gene: TRBJ2-6
len: 15

CDR3aa: CASTRGDPATSQYF
CDR3nt: TGTGCCAGCACCCGAGGGGACCCCGCGACTTCGCAGTATTTT
v_gene: TRBV28
d_gene: NA
abundance: NA
j_gene: TRBJ2-3
len: 14

CDR3aa: CASKLAGAGAKNIQYF
CDR3nt: TGTGCCAGTAAACTAGCGGGGGCCGGGGCCAAAAACATTCAGTACTTC
v_gene: TRBV19
d_gene: TRBD2
abundance: NA
j_gene: TRBJ2-4
len: 16

CDR3aa: CASSLNPGQGAGEQFF
CDR3nt: TGTGCCAGCAGCTTAAATCCGGGACAGGGGGCAGGGGAGCAGTTCTTC
v_gene: TRBV7-9
d_gene: TRBD1
abundance: few
j_gene: TRBJ2-1
len: 16

CDR3aa: CASSREGRGRSSYNEQFF
CDR3nt: TGTGCCAGCAGCAGGGAGGGGAGAGGTCGGAGCTCCTACAATGAGCAGTTCTTC
v_gene: TRBV7-8
d_gene: TRBD2
abundance: NA
j_gene: TRBJ2-1
len: 18

CDR3aa: CASSLLGAEKTDTQYF
CDR3nt: TGTGCCAGCAGCTTACTGGGGGCGGAAAAGACAGATACGCAGTATTTT
v_gene: TRBV7-9
d_gene: NA
abundance: NA
j_gene: TRBJ2-3
len: 16

CDR3aa: CASSGGLGTDTQYF
CDR3nt: TGTGCCAGCAGCGGGGGTCTAGGAACAGATACGCAGTATTTT
v_gene: TRBV11-1
d_gene: NA
abundance: NA
j_gene: TRBJ2-3
len: 14

CDR3aa: CASSSHPSGRYNEQFF
CDR3nt: TGTGCCAGCAGTTCCCATCCTAGCGGGAGGTACAATGAGCAGTTCTTC
v_gene: TRBV28
d_gene: TRBD2
abundance: NA
j_gene: TRBJ2-1
len: 16

CDR3aa: CASSEGSGAHYGYTF
CDR3nt: TGTGCCAGCAGTGAAGGGTCAGGGGCCCACTATGGCTACACCTTC
v_gene: TRBV2
d_gene: NA
abundance: few
j_gene: TRBJ1-2
len: 15

CDR3aa: CASSLADGGLYEQYF
CDR3nt: TGTGCCAGCAGTTTAGCTGACGGGGGATTATACGAGCAGTACTTC
v_gene: TRBV12-3/TRBV12-4
d_gene: NA
abundance: NA
j_gene: TRBJ2-7
len: 15

CDR3aa: CASSFGTGRVQETQYF
CDR3nt: TGTGCCAGCAGCTTCGGGACAGGGAGGGTACAAGAGACCCAGTACTTC
v_gene: TRBV6-5
d_gene: TRBD1
abundance: NA
j_gene: TRBJ2-5
len: 16